The rows below give T cell receptor beta chains drawn from one sample of a study of blood T cell repertoires in COVID-19. Sequencing was performed with immunoSEQ multiplex PCR; in TCRdb, only in-frame clones are kept and a portion is missing. The profile shows about 65,000 clones, over 80% of them singletons. Sequencing used peripheral blood. The receptors originated from a human donor in a cohort sampled during active COVID-19. The conserved cysteine and the conserved F or W are not part of the CDR3 here. Fields, in order: CDR3 protein, D gene, clone size, J gene, V gene. A D gene is named only where the DNA matches it firmly. Some rows mark clone size as missing; the rest say once, few, many or name a class of expanded clone.

ASSYYPGQGDTEAF,TRBD1,.,TRBJ1-1,TRBV5-1
ASSLRRGSGYT,.,many,TRBJ1-2,TRBV5-4
ASSQDNRGLPYEQY,TRBD1,.,TRBJ2-7,TRBV4-1
ASSSHLAGLGETQY,TRBD2,.,TRBJ2-5,TRBV6-6
ASSLGTGNFYEQY,TRBD1,.,TRBJ2-7,TRBV7-2
ASSSDREQY,.,few,TRBJ2-7,TRBV7-9
ASSPTGRVSTDTQY,.,.,TRBJ2-3,TRBV7-2
ASSTYGAGQPQH,.,.,TRBJ1-5,TRBV19
ASSNTGNTEAF,.,.,TRBJ1-1,TRBV19
ASSERGQGFSNQPQH,TRBD1,few,TRBJ1-5,TRBV14
ASSWDRGTEAF,TRBD1,once,TRBJ1-1,TRBV27
ASSQQGGSSYEQY,.,.,TRBJ2-7,TRBV27
ASSPGRNQPQH,.,.,TRBJ1-5,TRBV18
ASSQFGGKAAETQY,.,.,TRBJ2-5,TRBV3-1/TRBV3-2
AWSRDRDEQY,TRBD1,.,TRBJ2-7,TRBV30
ASSAGVAGELF,.,.,TRBJ2-2,TRBV27
ASPRDRTDTQY,TRBD1,.,TRBJ2-3,TRBV18
ASSFLAGESSGANVLT,TRBD2,.,TRBJ2-6,TRBV5-1
ASNQDRGPLGYT,TRBD1,many,TRBJ1-2,TRBV4-1
ASSIRTGVGRTEAF,TRBD1,.,TRBJ1-1,TRBV19
ASSVSSTDTQY,.,once,TRBJ2-3,TRBV9
ASSYSYRGGLPQH,.,.,TRBJ1-5,TRBV6-5
ASTPGGGRAAYEQY,.,.,TRBJ2-7,TRBV19
ATSEQSDRVGTQY,TRBD1,.,TRBJ2-3,TRBV24-1
ASSLLSGGTDTQY,TRBD2,.,TRBJ2-3,TRBV7-9
ASSPPGVQETQY,.,.,TRBJ2-5,TRBV7-9
ATSSGTGGYT,TRBD1,.,TRBJ1-2,TRBV24-1
ASSLSRGPNQPQH,.,.,TRBJ1-5,TRBV19
ASSYYGGGPGELF,.,.,TRBJ2-2,TRBV6-2/TRBV6-3
AWNRGAPEAF,.,.,TRBJ1-1,TRBV30
ASSEGGDRNSPLH,.,.,TRBJ1-6,TRBV2
ASSKQGLAEAF,.,.,TRBJ1-1,TRBV7-8
ASTPDSSYGYT,.,.,TRBJ1-2,TRBV19
ASSSGQGLTGEQF,TRBD1,.,TRBJ2-1,TRBV5-1
ASSVSRGQGTEAF,TRBD1,.,TRBJ1-1,TRBV2
AISESVRQGRNEQF,TRBD1,.,TRBJ2-1,TRBV10-3
ASSYGGSSGNTIY,.,.,TRBJ1-3,TRBV6-6
ASSPLDRGTHSYEQY,TRBD1,.,TRBJ2-7,TRBV4-2
ASSYNRGNTEAF,.,few,TRBJ1-1,TRBV6-6
ASSPGVGQANSPLH,TRBD1,.,TRBJ1-6,TRBV18
ASSKPGLAGGIGEQF,TRBD2,.,TRBJ2-1,TRBV28
ASSLAGGSSNQPQH,.,.,TRBJ1-5,TRBV7-2
ASSRLNGFGETQY,.,once,TRBJ2-5,TRBV9
ASSLESTAGSGNTIY,.,.,TRBJ1-3,TRBV7-6
ASSDVAGGLRNEQF,TRBD2,.,TRBJ2-1,TRBV6-1
ASRGGSSGNTIY,TRBD1,.,TRBJ1-3,TRBV2
ASSLVPGSYEQY,.,.,TRBJ2-7,TRBV11-2
ASSSSGTGGFREQF,TRBD1,once,TRBJ2-1,TRBV28
ASSERGPYEQY,.,.,TRBJ2-7,TRBV6-1
ASSPEMNTEAF,.,.,TRBJ1-1,TRBV5-1
ASSLALNEQRARDGYT,.,few,TRBJ1-2,TRBV7-9